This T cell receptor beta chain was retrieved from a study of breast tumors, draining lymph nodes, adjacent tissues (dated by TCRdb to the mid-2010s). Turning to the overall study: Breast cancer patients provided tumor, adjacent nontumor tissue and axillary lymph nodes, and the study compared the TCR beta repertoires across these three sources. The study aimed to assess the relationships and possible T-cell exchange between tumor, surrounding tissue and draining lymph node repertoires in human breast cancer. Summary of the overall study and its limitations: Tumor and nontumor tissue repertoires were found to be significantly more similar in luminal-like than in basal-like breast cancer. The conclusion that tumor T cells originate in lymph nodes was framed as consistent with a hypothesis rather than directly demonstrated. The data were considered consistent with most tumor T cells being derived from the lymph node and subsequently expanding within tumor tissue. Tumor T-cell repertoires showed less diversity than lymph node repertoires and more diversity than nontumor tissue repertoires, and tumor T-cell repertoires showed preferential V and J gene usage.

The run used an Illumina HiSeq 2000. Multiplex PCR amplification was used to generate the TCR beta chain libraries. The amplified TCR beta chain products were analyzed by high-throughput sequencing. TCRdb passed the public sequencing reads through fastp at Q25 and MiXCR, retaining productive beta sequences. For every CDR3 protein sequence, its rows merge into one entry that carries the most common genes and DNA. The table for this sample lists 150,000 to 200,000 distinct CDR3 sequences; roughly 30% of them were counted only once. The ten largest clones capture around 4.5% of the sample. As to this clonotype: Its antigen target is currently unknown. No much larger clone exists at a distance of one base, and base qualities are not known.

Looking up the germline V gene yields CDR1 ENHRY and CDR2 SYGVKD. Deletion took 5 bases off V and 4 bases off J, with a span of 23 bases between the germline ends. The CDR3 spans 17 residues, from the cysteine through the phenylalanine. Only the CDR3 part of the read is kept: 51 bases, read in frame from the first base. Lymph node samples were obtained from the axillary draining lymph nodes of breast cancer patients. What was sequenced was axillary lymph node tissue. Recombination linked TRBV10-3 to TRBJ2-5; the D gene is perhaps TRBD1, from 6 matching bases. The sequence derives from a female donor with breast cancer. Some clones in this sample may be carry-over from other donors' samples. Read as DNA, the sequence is TGTGCCATCAGTACGGTCAGCCTCGAGGGGGAAGGAGAGACCCAGTACTTC. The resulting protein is CAISTVSLEGEGETQYF.